Below are 28 T cell receptor beta chains sequenced from a single sample in a study of naive and memory T cell subsets. Both TRBC1 and TRBC2 were covered by a beta constant-region primer of two equimolar oligonucleotides. Ligated cDNA was amplified by four rounds of PCR with nested alpha and beta constant-region primers and SP2. TCRdb reprocessed the UMI-ligation and nested PCR reads with MiXCR, giving one entry per CDR3 protein. The data show about 120,000 distinct CDR3 sequences, with 30% to 45% seen just once and roughly 0.9% held by the top ten. The sequencing input was central memory CD4+ T cells from blood. All receptors derive from a human donor in good health.

This clonotype appeared a few times. The chain employs TRBV7-2 and TRBJ1-1, with D possibly TRBD1 on 5 matching bases. The CDR3 contains 12 residues. Germline V gene data show CDR1 as SGHTA and CDR2 as FQGNSA. Trimming left V 8 bases short and J 11 bases short, with 18 bases between. CDR3 in amino acids: CASAQGTPWAFF. The DNA for the CDR3 is TGTGCCAGCGCTCAGGGCACCCCATGGGCTTTCTTT.

This clonotype was detected only a few times. CDR3 loop: CASSPLGTVNSNQPQHF. The CDR3 DNA reads TGTGCCAGCTCACCACTCGGGACGGTGAATAGCAATCAGCCCCAGCATTTT. This sequence joins TRBV18 and TRBJ1-5; TRBD1 is a possible D gene (5 bases). CDR1 is KGHSH, CDR2 LQKENI, per germline. The CDR3 has 17 residues. V lost 1 base and J 0 bases, leaving 13 bases between the germline ends.

The chain joins TRBV7-3 to TRBJ2-3, with 8 bases lining up with TRBD2. The CDR3 runs to 14 residues. Germline CDR1 is SGHTA and CDR2 is FQGTGA. Losses at the gene ends were 2 bases for V and 6 bases for J; bases not matched to a gene: 4. The CDR3: CASSLQAGADTQYF. CDR3 nucleotides: TGTGCCAGCAGCTTACAAGCGGGAGCGGATACGCAGTATTTT.

This clonotype was found a few times. This rearrangement joins TRBV5-1 to TRBJ2-1; 11 positions agree with TRBD2. The CDR3 extends over 17 amino acids. With 4 bases clipped from V and 4 bases from J, the junction kept 10 bases outside the gene matches. Per the germline V gene, CDR1 is SGHRS and CDR2 is YFSETQ. The CDR3 nucleotides read TGCGCCAGCAGCCCTACCCCAACTAGCGGGAGTTACAATGAGCAGTTCTTC. Translation gives CASSPTPTSGSYNEQFF.

The gene calls are TRBV28 and TRBJ2-4; D tentatively fits TRBD1 or TRBD2 (5 bases each). This CDR3 has 14 amino acids. V was shortened by 5 bases and J by 7 bases, with 15 bases between the two germline ends. Germline V lookup: CDR1 MDHEN, CDR2 SYDVKM. Here the CDR3 reads CASSTRGRGNIQYF. For the CDR3, the DNA is TGTGCCAGCAGTACCCGGGGCCGTGGGAACATTCAGTACTTC.

The rearrangement uses TRBV12-3 or TRBV12-4 and TRBJ2-1; D is undetermined. V lost 8 bases, J lost 9 bases, and 11 bases lay in between. The CDR3 contains 11 residues. The CDR3 DNA is TGTGCCAGCGGCCGTACGGGTGAGCAGTTCTTC. This translates into CASGRTGEQFF.

The gene calls are TRBV5-1 and TRBJ2-1, with a possible D match to TRBD1 (6 bases). The CDR3 is made up of 13 amino acids. Trimming took off 4 bases at V and 12 bases at J, with 17 bases between the two ends. The germline V gene has CDR1 SGHRS and CDR2 YFSETQ. Here the CDR3 reads CASSIETGFWQFF. The CDR3 DNA reads TGCGCCAGCAGCATAGAAACAGGGTTTTGGCAGTTCTTC.

As DNA, the CDR3 is TGTGCCAGCAGTTACTATGGGGACACAGATACGCAGTATTTT. Translation gives CASSYYGDTDTQYF. The chain combines TRBV6-2 or TRBV6-3 with TRBJ2-3; unclear D gene. The CDR3 is 14 residues long. Germline CDR1 and CDR2: MNHEY and SVGEGT. Trimming stripped 1 base from V and 2 bases from J, with 7 bases between.

This clonotype occurred a few times. The chain recombines TRBV6-6 with TRBJ1-1; weak D call: TRBD1 (5 bases). The CDR3 spans 15 residues. V was cut by 5 bases and J by 1 base, with 14 bases left in between. Germline CDR1 and CDR2: MNHNY and SVGAGI (reference sequence). CDR3 amino acids: CASSPTGHPNTEAFF. The DNA for the CDR3 is TGTGCCAGCAGTCCCACTGGACACCCGAACACTGAAGCTTTCTTT.

This clonotype was picked up a small number of times. The genes are TRBV2 and TRBJ2-1, with 9 bases matching TRBD1. CDR1 is SNHLY, CDR2 FYNNEI, per germline. V was pared by 5 bases and J by 7 bases, with 6 bases of the junction left unmatched. This CDR3 contains 14 residues. CDR3 in amino acids: CASSRDREGNEQFF. The CDR3 DNA reads as TGTGCCAGCAGTCGGGACAGGGAGGGGAATGAGCAGTTCTTC.

This chain joins TRBV12-3 or TRBV12-4 and TRBJ1-5; no firm D call. Trimming removed 7 bases at V and 0 bases at J, with 7 bases between. The CDR3 contains 13 residues. CDR3: CASTLDSNQPQHF. The CDR3 coding sequence is TGTGCCAGCACTCTGGATAGCAATCAGCCCCAGCATTTT.

V gene TRBV6-5 combines with J gene TRBJ2-1; 10 bases are shared with TRBD2. Germline values: CDR1 MNHEY, CDR2 SVGAGI. This CDR3 comprises 16 residues. J was trimmed by 4 bases and V by 0 bases; bases with no gene match: 3. CDR3 coding DNA: TGTGCCAGCAGTTACTCCCCTAGCGGGGGTTACAATGAGCAGTTCTTC. Translating it yields CASSYSPSGGYNEQFF.

This chain uses TRBV7-9 with TRBJ1-5; TRBD1 matches 9 bases. J gave up 0 bases and V 5 bases, and 11 bases lay outside the gene matches. In germline, CDR1 is SEHNR, CDR2 FQNEAQ (reference sequence). The CDR3 spans 18 residues. CDR3 bases: TGTGCCAGCAGCACGGACAGGGGACCAATACATAGCAATCAGCCCCAGCATTTT. The encoded protein is CASSTDRGPIHSNQPQHF.

The J gene is TRBJ2-5, the V gene TRBV5-4; D is unresolved. The CDR3 is 13 residues long. V lost 0 bases and J lost 4, with 7 bases in between. Looked up from germline, CDR1 is SGHNT and CDR2 is YYREEE (reference sequence). In DNA, the CDR3 is TGTGCCAGCAGCTTGGTCCCTAGAGAGACCCAGTACTTC. This sequence encodes CASSLVPRETQYF. Combining the CDR3 with reference TRBV5-4 and TRBJ2-5 gives the whole variable domain ETGVTQSPTHLIKTRGQQVTLRCSSQSGHNTVSWYQQALGQGPQFIFQYYREEENGRGNFPPRFSGLQFPNYSSELNVNALELDDSALYLCASSLVPRETQYFGPGTRLLVL.

This clonotype was picked up a small number of times. This rearrangement joins TRBV6-5 to TRBJ2-2; 13 nucleotides align to TRBD2. J gave up 9 bases and V 5 bases, and 9 bases lay outside the gene matches. CDR3 length: 16 residues. Germline CDR1 reads MNHEY; CDR2 reads SVGAGI. The CDR3 loop reads CASSLDAGTSGRELFF. The CDR3 coding sequence is TGTGCCAGCAGTCTAGATGCCGGGACTAGCGGGAGGGAGCTGTTTTTT.

This rearrangement joins TRBV18 to TRBJ2-1, with 8 bases identical to TRBD1. The germline V gene encodes CDR1 KGHSH and CDR2 LQKENI. The CDR3 loop spans 12 amino acids. V dropped 6 bases and J dropped 12; count of bases not matched to a gene: 7. In DNA form, the CDR3 reads TGTGCCAGCTCCCTGGACAGGGAATTGCAGTTCTTC. Translated, it gives CASSLDRELQFF.

Concerning this clonotype: The junction departs from germline at one end; a sequencing error may be responsible. The gene calls are TRBV6-1 and TRBJ2-1; TRBD1 agrees at 10 bases. Germline V CDR1 and CDR2: MNHNS, SASEGT. This CDR3 has 15 residues. CDR3 in DNA: TGTGCCAGCAGTGCGACAGGGGGCAGTCGTGATGAACAGTTCTTC. Translated: CASSATGGSRDEQFF.

A few counts support this clonotype. This sequence joins TRBV19 and TRBJ2-3, with no clear D. Trimming removed 6 bases from V and 9 bases from J, with 13 bases in between. Germline lookup yields CDR1 LNHDA and CDR2 SQIVND (reference sequence). The CDR3 has 12 amino acids. The CDR3 nucleotides are TGTGCCAGTAGCAAGGACGGAATCACGCAGTATTTT. Translated: CASSKDGITQYF.

This clonotype has only a few counts. The genes are TRBV7-9 and TRBJ2-1, with D possibly matching TRBD2 (6 bases). Germline V gene sequence: CDR1 SEHNR, CDR2 FQNEAQ (reference sequence). The CDR3 spans 17 residues. V lost 5 bases to trimming and J lost 0 bases, with 17 bases between them. CDR3 protein: CASSPPLRLVSYNEQFF. The CDR3 DNA is TGTGCCAGCAGCCCCCCCTTGAGACTAGTCTCCTACAATGAGCAGTTCTTC.

The chain has TRBV28 and TRBJ1-5; 8 bases map to TRBD1. The CDR3 is 15 amino acids. Trimming at V came to 3 bases and at J to 2 bases, leaving 3 bases not matched to a gene. Per germline, CDR1 MDHEN and CDR2 SYDVKM. The DNA of the CDR3 is TGTGCCAGCAGTTTGATGGGACAGGGCAATCAGCCCCAGCATTTT. Its protein product is CASSLMGQGNQPQHF. Complete variable domain (other parts from reference TRBV28 and TRBJ1-5): DVKVTQSSRYLVKRTGEKVFLECVQDMDHENMFWYRQDPGLGLRLIYFSYDVKMKEKGDIPEGYSVSREKKERFSLILESASTNQTSMYLCASSLMGQGNQPQHFGDGTRLSIL.

There are a few counts of this clonotype. The J gene is TRBJ1-1, the V gene TRBV27; possible D gene TRBD1, 6 bases. CDR3 length: 14 amino acids. V shed 2 bases and J shed 6 bases, with 13 bases lying between them. The germline CDR1 and CDR2 sequences are MNHEY and SMNVEV (reference sequence). The CDR3, as DNA: TGTGCCAGCAGTTTAAACAGGGTCAGGTCTGAAGCTTTCTTT. Translating gives CASSLNRVRSEAFF.

The chain links TRBV29-1 to TRBJ2-7; D not certain. The germline V and J ends were trimmed by 4 bases and 5 bases, with 12 bases remaining between them. In germline, CDR1 is SQVTM, CDR2 ANQGSEA. The CDR3 is made up of 12 amino acids. The CDR3 DNA follows: TGCAGCGTTGTGGCCGCGCACCACGAGCAGTACTTC. Its translation is CSVVAAHHEQYF.

This clonotype was seen a handful of times. The rearrangement uses TRBV5-1 and TRBJ2-5; D remains unclear. This CDR3 is 12 amino acids long. With 1 base removed from V and 5 bases from J, the gap between germline ends came to 6 bases. Germline V gene lookup returns CDR1 SGHRS and CDR2 YFSETQ. The CDR3 sequence: CASSLRAETQYF. As DNA, the CDR3 is TGCGCCAGCAGCTTGCGGGCGGAGACCCAGTACTTC.

The gene calls are TRBV30 and TRBJ1-5; D call uncertain. The germline V gene encodes CDR1 GTSNPN and CDR2 SVGIG (reference sequence). The CDR3 contains 15 residues. V gave up 0 bases and J gave up 3 bases, with 12 bases separating them. The CDR3 DNA follows: TGTGCCTGGAGTGTGCTCCTCGGCGACAATCAGCCCCAGCATTTT. It specifies CAWSVLLGDNQPQHF.

This clonotype appeared many times. The CDR3 region is CSARDLGGQPQHF. The CDR3 coding sequence is TGCAGTGCTAGAGATTTGGGCGGTCAGCCCCAGCATTTT. The chain recombines TRBV20-1 with TRBJ1-5, with D uncertain. This CDR3 is built from 13 residues. Trimming left V 0 bases short and J 6 bases short, with 9 bases between. Germline CDR1 DFQATT, CDR2 SNEGSKA (reference sequence).

This clonotype was seen only a few times. This chain uses TRBV7-3 with TRBJ2-3; 7 nucleotides line up with TRBD2. This CDR3 region has 17 residues. CDR1 and CDR2 (germline): SGHTA, FQGTGA. Trimming cost V 1 base and J 2 bases; bases outside gene matches: 9. CDR3 coding DNA: TGTGCCAGCAGCTTAAACGGGGGGACGGCCCACACAGATACGCAGTATTTT. Translating it yields CASSLNGGTAHTDTQYF.

There are a few counts of this clonotype. The chain uses TRBV6-2 or TRBV6-3 and TRBJ2-7; a weak D match, TRBD2 (6 bases). V was pared by 8 bases and J by 0 bases, with 17 bases between. This CDR3 is built from 15 residues. Germline CDR1 is MNHEY and CDR2 is SVGEGT. The CDR3 bases are TGTGCCAGCCGGGGGACGAGAGCCCTCTCCTACGAGCAGTACTTC. Translating gives CASRGTRALSYEQYF.

This clonotype was seen a handful of times. J is TRBJ2-3 and V is TRBV10-3; D not resolved. The germline gives CDR1 ENHRY, CDR2 SYGVKD. The germline V and J ends were trimmed by 6 bases and 2 bases, with 6 bases remaining between them. The CDR3 extends over 12 amino acids. CDR3 nucleotides: TGTGCCATCAGGGATCTCACAGATACGCAGTATTTT. Translating gives CAIRDLTDTQYF.